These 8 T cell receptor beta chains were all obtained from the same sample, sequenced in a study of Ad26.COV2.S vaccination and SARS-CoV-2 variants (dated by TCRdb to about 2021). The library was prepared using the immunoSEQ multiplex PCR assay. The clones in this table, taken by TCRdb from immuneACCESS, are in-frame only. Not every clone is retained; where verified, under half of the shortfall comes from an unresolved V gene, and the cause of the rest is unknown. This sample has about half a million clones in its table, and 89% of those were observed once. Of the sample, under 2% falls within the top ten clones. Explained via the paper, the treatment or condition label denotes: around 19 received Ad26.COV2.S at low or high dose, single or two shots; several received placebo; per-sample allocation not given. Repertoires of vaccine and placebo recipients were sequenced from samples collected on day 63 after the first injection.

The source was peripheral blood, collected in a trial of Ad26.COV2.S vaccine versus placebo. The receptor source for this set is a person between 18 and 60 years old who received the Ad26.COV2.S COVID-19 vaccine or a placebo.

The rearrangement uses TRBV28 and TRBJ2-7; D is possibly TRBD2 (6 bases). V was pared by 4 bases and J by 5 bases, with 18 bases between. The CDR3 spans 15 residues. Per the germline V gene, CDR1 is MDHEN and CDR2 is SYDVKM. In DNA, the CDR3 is TGTGCCAGCAGTTCCTTTAGCGGATCCTGGGACGAGCAGTACTTC. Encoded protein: CASSSFSGSWDEQYF.

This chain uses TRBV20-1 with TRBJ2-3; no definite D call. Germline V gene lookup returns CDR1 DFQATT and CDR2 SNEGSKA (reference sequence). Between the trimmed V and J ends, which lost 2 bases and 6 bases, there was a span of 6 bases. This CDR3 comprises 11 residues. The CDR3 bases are TGCAGTGCTAGACGATGGGATACGCAGTATTTT. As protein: CSARRWDTQYF.

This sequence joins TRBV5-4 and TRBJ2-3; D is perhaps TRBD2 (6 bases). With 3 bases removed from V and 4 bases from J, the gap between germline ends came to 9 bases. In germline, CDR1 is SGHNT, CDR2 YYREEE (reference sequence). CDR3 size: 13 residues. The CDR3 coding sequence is TGTGCCAGCAGCTCCGGGACTCCAGATACGCAGTATTTT. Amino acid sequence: CASSSGTPDTQYF.

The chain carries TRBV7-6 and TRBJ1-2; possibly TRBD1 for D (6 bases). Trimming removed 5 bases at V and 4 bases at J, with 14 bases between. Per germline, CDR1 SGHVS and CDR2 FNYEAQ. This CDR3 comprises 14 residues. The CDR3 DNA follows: TGTGCCAGCAGCCCACAGGGTCTTGGCTATGGCTACACCTTC. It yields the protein CASSPQGLGYGYTF.

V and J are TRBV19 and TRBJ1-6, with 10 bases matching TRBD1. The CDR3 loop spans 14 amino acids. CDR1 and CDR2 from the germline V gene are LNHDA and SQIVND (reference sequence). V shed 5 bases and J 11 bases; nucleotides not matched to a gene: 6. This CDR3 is CASSSGTGVTPLHF. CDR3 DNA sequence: TGTGCCAGTAGTTCCGGGACAGGGGTTACACCCCTCCACTTT.

CDR3 in amino acids: CASNRDGGDSPLHF. In DNA, the CDR3 is TGTGCCAGCAACCGGGACGGAGGGGATTCACCCCTCCACTTT. This rearrangement joins TRBV25-1 to TRBJ1-6; possible D gene TRBD1, 5 bases. Germline CDR1 is MGHDK and CDR2 is SYGVNS. The CDR3 totals 14 residues. V was shortened by 7 bases and J by 8 bases, with 15 bases between the two germline ends.

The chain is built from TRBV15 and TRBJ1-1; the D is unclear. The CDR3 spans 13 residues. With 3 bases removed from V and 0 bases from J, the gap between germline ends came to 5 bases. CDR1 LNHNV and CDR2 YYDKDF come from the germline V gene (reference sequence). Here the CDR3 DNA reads TGTGCCACCAGCAGCAACATGAACACTGAAGCTTTCTTT. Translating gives CATSSNMNTEAFF.

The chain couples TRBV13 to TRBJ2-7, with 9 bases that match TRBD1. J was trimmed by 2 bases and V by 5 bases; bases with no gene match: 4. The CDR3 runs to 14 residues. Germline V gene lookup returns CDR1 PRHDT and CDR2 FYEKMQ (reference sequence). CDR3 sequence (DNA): TGTGCCAGCAGCGCGGGACAGGGACCCTACGAGCAGTACTTC. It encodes CASSAGQGPYEQYF.